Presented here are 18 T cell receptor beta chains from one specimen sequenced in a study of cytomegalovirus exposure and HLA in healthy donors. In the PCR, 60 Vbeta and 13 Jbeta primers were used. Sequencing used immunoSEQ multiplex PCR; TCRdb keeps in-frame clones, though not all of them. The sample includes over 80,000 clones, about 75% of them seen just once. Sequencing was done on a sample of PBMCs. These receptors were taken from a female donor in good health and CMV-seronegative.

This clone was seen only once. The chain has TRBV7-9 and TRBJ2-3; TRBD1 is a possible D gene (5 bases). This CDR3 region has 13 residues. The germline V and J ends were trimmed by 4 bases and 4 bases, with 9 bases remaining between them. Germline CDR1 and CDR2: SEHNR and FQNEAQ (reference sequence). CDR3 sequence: CASSSTGADTQYF. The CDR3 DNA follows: TGTGCCAGCAGCTCTACAGGAGCAGATACGCAGTATTTT.

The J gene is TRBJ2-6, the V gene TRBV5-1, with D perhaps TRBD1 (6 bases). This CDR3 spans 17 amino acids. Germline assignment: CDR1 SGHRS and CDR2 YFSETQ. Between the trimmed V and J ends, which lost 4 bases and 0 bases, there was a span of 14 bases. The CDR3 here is CASSLIQGFSGANVLTF. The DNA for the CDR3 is TGCGCCAGCAGCCTTATACAGGGTTTCTCTGGGGCCAACGTCCTGACTTTC.

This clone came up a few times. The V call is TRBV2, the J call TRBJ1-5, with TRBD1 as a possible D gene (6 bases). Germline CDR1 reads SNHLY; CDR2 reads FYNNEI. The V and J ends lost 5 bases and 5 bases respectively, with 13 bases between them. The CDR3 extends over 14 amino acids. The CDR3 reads CASSPGQTYQPQHF. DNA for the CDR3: TGTGCCAGCAGTCCAGGACAGACCTATCAGCCCCAGCATTTT.

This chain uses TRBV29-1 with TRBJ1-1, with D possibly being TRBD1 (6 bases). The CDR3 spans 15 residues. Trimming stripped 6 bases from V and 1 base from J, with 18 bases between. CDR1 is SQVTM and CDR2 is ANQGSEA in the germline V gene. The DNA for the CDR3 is TGCAGCGTAGGAACAGGGCGGGGGGGGAACACTGAAGCTTTCTTT. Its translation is CSVGTGRGGNTEAFF. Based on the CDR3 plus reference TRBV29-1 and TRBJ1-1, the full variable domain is SAVISQKPSRDICQRGTSLTIQCQVDSQVTMMFWYRQQPGQSLTLIATANQGSEATYESGFVIDKFPISRPNLTFSTLTVSNMSPEDSSIYLCSVGTGRGGNTEAFFGQGTRLTVV.

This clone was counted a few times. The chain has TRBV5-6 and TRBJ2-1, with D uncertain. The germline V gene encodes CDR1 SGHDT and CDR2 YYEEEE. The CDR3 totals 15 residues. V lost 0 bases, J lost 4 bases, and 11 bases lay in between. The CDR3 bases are TGTGCCAGCAGCTTGGACATGAACCGTTACAATGAGCAGTTCTTC. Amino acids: CASSLDMNRYNEQFF.

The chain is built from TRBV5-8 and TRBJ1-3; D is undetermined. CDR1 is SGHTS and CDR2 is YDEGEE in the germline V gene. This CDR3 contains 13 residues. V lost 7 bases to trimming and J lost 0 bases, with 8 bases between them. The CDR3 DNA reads TGTGCCAGCTTATATAGCTCTGGAAACACCATATATTTT. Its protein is CASLYSSGNTIYF.

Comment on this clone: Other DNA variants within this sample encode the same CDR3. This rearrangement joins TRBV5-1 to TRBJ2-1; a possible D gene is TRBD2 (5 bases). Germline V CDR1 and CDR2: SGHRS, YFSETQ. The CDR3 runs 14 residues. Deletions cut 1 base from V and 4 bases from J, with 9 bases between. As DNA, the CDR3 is TGCGCCAGCAGCTTGACCGGCGGGTACAATGAGCAGTTCTTC. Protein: CASSLTGGYNEQFF.

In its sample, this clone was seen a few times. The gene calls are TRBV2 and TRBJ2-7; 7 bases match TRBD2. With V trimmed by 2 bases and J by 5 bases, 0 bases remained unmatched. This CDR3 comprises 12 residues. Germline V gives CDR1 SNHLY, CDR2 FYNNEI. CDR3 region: CASSESGDEQYF. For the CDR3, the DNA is TGTGCCAGCAGTGAAAGCGGGGACGAGCAGTACTTC.

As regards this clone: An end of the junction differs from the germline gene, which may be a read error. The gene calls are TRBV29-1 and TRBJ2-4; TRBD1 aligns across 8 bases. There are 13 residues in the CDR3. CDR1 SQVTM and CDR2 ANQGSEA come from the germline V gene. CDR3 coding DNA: TGCAGCGTCGAAGGACAGGGTGAGGACATTCAGTACTTC. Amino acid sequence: CSVEGQGEDIQYF.

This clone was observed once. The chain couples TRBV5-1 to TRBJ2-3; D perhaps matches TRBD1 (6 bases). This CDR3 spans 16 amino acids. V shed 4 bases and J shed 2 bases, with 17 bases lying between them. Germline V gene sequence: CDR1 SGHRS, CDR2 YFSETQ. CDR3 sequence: CASSAAGDTNTDTQYF. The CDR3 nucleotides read TGCGCCAGCAGCGCGGCAGGGGATACCAACACAGATACGCAGTATTTT.

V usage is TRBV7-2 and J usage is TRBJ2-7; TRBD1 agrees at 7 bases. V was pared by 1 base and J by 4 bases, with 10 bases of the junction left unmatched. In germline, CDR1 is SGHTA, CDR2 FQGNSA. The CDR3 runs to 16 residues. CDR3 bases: TGTGCCAGCAGCTTAGTTTCGGGACAGAACTCTTACGAGCAGTACTTC. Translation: CASSLVSGQNSYEQYF.

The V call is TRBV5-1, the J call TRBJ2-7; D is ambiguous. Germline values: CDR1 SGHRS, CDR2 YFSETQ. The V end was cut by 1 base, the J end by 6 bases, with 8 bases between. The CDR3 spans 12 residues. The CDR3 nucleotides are TGCGCCAGCAGCTTGAAAGCTAGCGAGCAGTACTTC. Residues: CASSLKASEQYF.

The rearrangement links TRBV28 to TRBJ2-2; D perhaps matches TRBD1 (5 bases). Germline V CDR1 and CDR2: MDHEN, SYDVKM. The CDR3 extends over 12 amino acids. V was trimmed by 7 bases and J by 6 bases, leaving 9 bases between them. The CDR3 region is CASTQGPGELFF. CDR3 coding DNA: TGTGCCAGCACTCAGGGTCCCGGGGAGCTGTTTTTT.

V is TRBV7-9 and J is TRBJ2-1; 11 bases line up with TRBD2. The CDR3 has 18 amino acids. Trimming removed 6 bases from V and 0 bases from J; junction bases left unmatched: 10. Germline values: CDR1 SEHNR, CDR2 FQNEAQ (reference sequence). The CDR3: CASSLGLAGTSSYNEQFF. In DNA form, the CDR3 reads TGTGCCAGCAGTCTAGGACTAGCGGGTACAAGCTCCTACAATGAGCAGTTCTTC.

The CDR3 nucleotides read TGTGCCAGCAGCCAACTACAGGGGGCGGATAATGAAAAACTGTTTTTT. Protein sequence: CASSQLQGADNEKLFF. The chain couples TRBV14 to TRBJ1-4; TRBD1 agrees at 9 bases. This CDR3 region has 16 residues. In germline, CDR1 is SGHDN, CDR2 FVKESK. The junction had 5 bases not matched to a gene; V was cut back by 2 bases and J by 4 bases.

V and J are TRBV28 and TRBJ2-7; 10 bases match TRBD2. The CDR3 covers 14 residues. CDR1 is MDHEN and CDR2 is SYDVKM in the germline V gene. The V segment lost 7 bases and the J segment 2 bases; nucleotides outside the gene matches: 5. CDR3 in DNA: TGTGCCAGCACCCGGACTAGCGGAACCTACGAGCAGTACTTC. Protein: CASTRTSGTYEQYF.

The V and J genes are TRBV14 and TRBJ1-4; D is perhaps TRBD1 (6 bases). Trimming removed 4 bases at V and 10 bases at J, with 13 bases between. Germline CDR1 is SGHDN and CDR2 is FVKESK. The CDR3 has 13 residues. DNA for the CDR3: TGTGCCAGCAGCCCCAACAGGGAAGGAAAACTGTTTTTT. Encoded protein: CASSPNREGKLFF.

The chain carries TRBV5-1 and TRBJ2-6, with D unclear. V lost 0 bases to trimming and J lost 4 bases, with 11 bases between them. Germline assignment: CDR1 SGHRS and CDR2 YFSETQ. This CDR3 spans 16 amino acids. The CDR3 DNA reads TGCGCCAGCAGCTTGGCCATGGGCGCCGGGGCCAACGTCCTGACTTTC. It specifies CASSLAMGAGANVLTF.